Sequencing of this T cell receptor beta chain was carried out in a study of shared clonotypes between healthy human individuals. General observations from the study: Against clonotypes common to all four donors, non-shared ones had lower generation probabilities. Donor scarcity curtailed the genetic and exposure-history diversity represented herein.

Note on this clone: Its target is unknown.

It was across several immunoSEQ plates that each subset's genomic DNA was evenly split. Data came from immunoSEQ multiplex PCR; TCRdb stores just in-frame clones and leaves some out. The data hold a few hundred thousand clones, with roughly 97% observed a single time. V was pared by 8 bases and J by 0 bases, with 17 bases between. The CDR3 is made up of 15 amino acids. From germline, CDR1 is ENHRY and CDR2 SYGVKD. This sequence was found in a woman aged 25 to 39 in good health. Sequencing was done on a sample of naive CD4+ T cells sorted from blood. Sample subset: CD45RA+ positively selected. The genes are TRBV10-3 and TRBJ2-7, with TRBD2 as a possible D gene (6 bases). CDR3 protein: CAILNPGSDSYEQYF. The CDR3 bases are TGTGCCATCTTGAATCCCGGGAGTGACTCCTACGAGCAGTACTTC.